These T cell receptor beta chains were read from a single sample in a study of blood T cell repertoires in COVID-19. Method: immunoSEQ multiplex PCR; TCRdb's copy keeps in-frame clones and lacks some. This table has some 350,000 clones, around 87% appearing once. The sample was peripheral blood. All receptors derive from a woman between 50 and 59 years old with COVID-19, enrolled during active disease. CDR3s include the opening cysteine and the closing phenylalanine or tryptophan. A D gene is named only where the DNA matches it firmly. Clone sizes are given selectively: once, few, many, or a class where the clone is expanded.

d_call	v_call	clone_size	j_call	cdr3_nt	cdr3_aa
-	TRBV6-5	once	TRBJ2-1	TGTGCCAGCAGAACTTCTTTCTCCTACAATGAGCAGTTCTTC	CASRTSFSYNEQFF
TRBD1	TRBV6-2/TRBV6-3	-	TRBJ2-1	TGTGCCAGCAGTAGACCACAGGGGGCGGGTCCTCCCAATGAGCAGTTCTTC	CASSRPQGAGPPNEQFF
TRBD2	TRBV3-1/TRBV3-2	-	TRBJ2-7	TGTGCCAGCAGCCAAGCCCTAGCGGGAATGTCCTACGAGCAGTACTTC	CASSQALAGMSYEQYF
TRBD1	TRBV5-4	-	TRBJ2-1	TGTGCCAGCAGCTTGCCAGGGGGAGAATACAATGAGCAGTTCTTC	CASSLPGGEYNEQFF
TRBD2	TRBV7-9	-	TRBJ2-5	TGTGCCAGCAGCTTACTAGCGGGACAAGAGACCCAGTACTTC	CASSLLAGQETQYF
TRBD2	TRBV9	-	TRBJ2-6	TGTGCCAGCAGCGGCGAGGGAGGGGTGATTACCGGGTCTGGGGCCAACGTCCTGACTTTC	CASSGEGGVITGSGANVLTF
-	TRBV3-1/TRBV3-2	-	TRBJ1-1	TGTGCCAGCAGCCAACAGTCAAAAGTCACTGAAGCTTTCTTT	CASSQQSKVTEAFF
TRBD1	TRBV3-1/TRBV3-2	-	TRBJ2-4	TGTGCCAGCAGCCAATTGGGGACAGACAACATTCAGTACTTC	CASSQLGTDNIQYF
TRBD1	TRBV2	-	TRBJ1-4	TGTGCCAGCCGGGCTTTAGGACAGGGCGGTGAAAAACTGTTTTTT	CASRALGQGGEKLFF
TRBD1	TRBV15	once	TRBJ2-5	TGTGCCACCAGCAGAGAAACAGGGGGCAGGGGGACCCAGTACTTC	CATSRETGGRGTQYF
-	TRBV10-3	-	TRBJ1-5	TGTGCCATCAGTGAGTGGTCGCGGAGCAATCAGCCCCAGCATTTT	CAISEWSRSNQPQHF
-	TRBV9	many	TRBJ1-4	TGTGCCAGCAGCGTGACAGGAGCAGCCGACCTTGAAAAACTGTTTTTT	CASSVTGAADLEKLFF
-	TRBV6-5	-	TRBJ1-1	TGTGCCAGCAGAGACGGACAGACTCTTAACACTGAAGCTTTCTTT	CASRDGQTLNTEAFF
TRBD1	TRBV19	-	TRBJ1-5	TGTGCCAGTAGAGAATGGACAGGGGCGTATCAGCCCCAGCATTTT	CASREWTGAYQPQHF
-	TRBV5-5	-	TRBJ1-5	TGTGCCAGCAGCAACAGGGACGGTCAGCCCCAGCATTTT	CASSNRDGQPQHF
-	TRBV6-5	-	TRBJ1-5	TGTGCCAGCAGATTTCGGGGGGGTAATCAGCCCCAGCATTTT	CASRFRGGNQPQHF
TRBD1	TRBV2	-	TRBJ1-1	TGTGCCAGCAGTCCAGGGGGCACTGAAGCTTTCTTT	CASSPGGTEAFF
TRBD1	TRBV9	-	TRBJ1-2	TGTGCCAGCAGCTCCTATGAGGGGGCAGGTGGCTACACCTTC	CASSSYEGAGGYTF
-	TRBV30	-	TRBJ2-7	TGTGCCTGGAGTGTGCAGGGTGTGTACGAGCAGTACTTC	CAWSVQGVYEQYF
TRBD2	TRBV19	-	TRBJ2-5	TGTGCCAGTAGTTCGGGACTAGCGGGGTACCAAGAGACCCAGTACTTC	CASSSGLAGYQETQYF
TRBD1	TRBV15	-	TRBJ1-1	TGTGCCACCAGCAGAGGGTCAGGGGGTCGGAGTGAAGCTTTCTTT	CATSRGSGGRSEAFF
-	TRBV14	once	TRBJ1-2	TGTGCCAGCAGCCAAATAGGGGTTAAAGACTATGGCTACACCTTC	CASSQIGVKDYGYTF
-	TRBV2	-	TRBJ1-1	TGTGCCAGCAGTGTGTCACAGGAAGCTTTCTTT	CASSVSQEAFF
TRBD1	TRBV11-3	-	TRBJ2-3	TGTGCCAGCAGCTCGAGACAGGGGGGATCAGATACGCAGTATTTT	CASSSRQGGSDTQYF
-	TRBV24-1	-	TRBJ1-5	TGTGCCACCAGTGATCCCCGGGGAGGCAATCAGCCCCAGCATTTT	CATSDPRGGNQPQHF
-	TRBV7-9	-	TRBJ1-5	TGTGCCAGCAGCTTAGGGTCTGTAACAGGGAATCAGCCCCAGCATTTT	CASSLGSVTGNQPQHF
TRBD1	TRBV29-1	few	TRBJ1-1	TGCAGCGCCTACGGGACAGGGGGTAACACTGAAGCTTTCTTT	CSAYGTGGNTEAFF
-	TRBV5-1	-	TRBJ1-1	TGCGCCAGCAGCTTGGGACACCTCGAGAACACTGAAGCTTTCTTT	CASSLGHLENTEAFF
-	TRBV19	few	TRBJ2-1	TGTGCCAGTAAAGCAGCGGTATACAATGAGCAGTTCTTC	CASKAAVYNEQFF
TRBD2	TRBV30	once	TRBJ2-7	TGTGCCTGGAGGCGGAGGCGGGAGGCCCTCTACGAGCAGTACTTC	CAWRRRREALYEQYF
-	TRBV6-2/TRBV6-3	-	TRBJ1-2	TGTGCCAGCAGTTACCGCGGGGGCCGTGGCTACACCTTC	CASSYRGGRGYTF
-	TRBV9	few	TRBJ2-1	TGTGCCAGCAGCGTAGTGGGGGGACCTTACAATGAGCAGTTCTTC	CASSVVGGPYNEQFF
TRBD2	TRBV3-1/TRBV3-2	-	TRBJ2-1	TGTGCCAGCAGCCCGCCAATCCTGTGGGGGGGCTCCTACAATGAGCAGTTCTTC	CASSPPILWGGSYNEQFF
-	TRBV28	-	TRBJ2-7	TGTGCCAGTCTCTCCGGGACAAACACCTACGAGCAGTACTTC	CASLSGTNTYEQYF
TRBD1	TRBV19	-	TRBJ2-6	TGTGCCAGTACTATTCCCGGGACAGGGCTCGGGGCCAACGTCCTGACTTTC	CASTIPGTGLGANVLTF
-	TRBV20-1	-	TRBJ2-2	TGCAGTGCTAGTAAACGGGAAACCGGGGAGCTGTTTTTT	CSASKRETGELFF
TRBD1	TRBV4-1	-	TRBJ2-7	TGCGCCAGCAGCCAAGATCCCGCCCGGGACAGGGGCCACGAGCAGTACTTC	CASSQDPARDRGHEQYF
-	TRBV4-2	-	TRBJ1-1	TGTGCCAGCAGCCAAGGGAGCGCTGAAGCTTTCTTT	CASSQGSAEAFF
-	TRBV7-9	-	TRBJ2-3	TGTGCCAGCAGCTTAGCCGAGATAGATACGCAGTATTTT	CASSLAEIDTQYF
-	TRBV7-9	-	TRBJ2-2	TGTGCCAGCTCACGGACAGCGAACACCGGGGAGCTGTTTTTT	CASSRTANTGELFF
-	TRBV7-9	-	TRBJ2-7	TGTGCCAGCAGCCCCAGTGGGTCCCAGGGGCAGTACTTC	CASSPSGSQGQYF
-	TRBV12-3/TRBV12-4	-	TRBJ1-2	TGTGCCAGCAGCGAGGGTAGCTATGGCTACACCTTC	CASSEGSYGYTF
TRBD2	TRBV5-1	-	TRBJ2-2	TGCGCCAGCAGCTTGCAGGCGGGAGGAGGCACCGGGGAGCTGTTTTTT	CASSLQAGGGTGELFF
-	TRBV7-9	once	TRBJ1-2	TGTGCCAGCAGCTTAGCGCAGGGCTACTATGGCTACACCTTC	CASSLAQGYYGYTF
TRBD2	TRBV13	once	TRBJ2-1	TGTGCCAGCAGCCGCGGACTAGCGGGAGTAGGCAATGAGCAGTTCTTC	CASSRGLAGVGNEQFF
TRBD1	TRBV13	-	TRBJ1-4	TGTGCCAGTCGGACAGGGGGGGAAAAACTGTTTTTT	CASRTGGEKLFF
TRBD1	TRBV19	-	TRBJ1-2	TGTGCCAGCCCACACCGGGACAGGGGGCGCGTCTATGGCTACACCTTC	CASPHRDRGRVYGYTF
TRBD1	TRBV27	-	TRBJ2-7	TGTGCCAGCACCACTAAAATCGGGACAGGGTTCTACGAGCAGTACTTC	CASTTKIGTGFYEQYF
-	TRBV9	once	TRBJ2-5	TGTGCCAGCAGCGTAGAGGCTAGAATAGAGACCCAGTACTTC	CASSVEARIETQYF
TRBD2	TRBV15	-	TRBJ2-5	TGTGCCACCAGCTCCCCGCCGGGACTAGCGGGAGGCGCGTACCAAGAGACCCAGTACTTC	CATSSPPGLAGGAYQETQYF
-	TRBV6-4	-	TRBJ2-2	TGTGCCAGCAGATCTCCCGGAGGGCTTCGGTCCACCGGGGAGCTGTTTTTT	CASRSPGGLRSTGELFF
-	TRBV6-5	-	TRBJ1-1	TGTGCCAGCAGTTACTCGAACGGGAACACTGAAGCTTTCTTT	CASSYSNGNTEAFF
-	TRBV3-1/TRBV3-2	-	TRBJ2-1	TGTGCCAGCAGCCAATACACTACTCTAGTTATAGATGAGCAGTTCTTC	CASSQYTTLVIDEQFF